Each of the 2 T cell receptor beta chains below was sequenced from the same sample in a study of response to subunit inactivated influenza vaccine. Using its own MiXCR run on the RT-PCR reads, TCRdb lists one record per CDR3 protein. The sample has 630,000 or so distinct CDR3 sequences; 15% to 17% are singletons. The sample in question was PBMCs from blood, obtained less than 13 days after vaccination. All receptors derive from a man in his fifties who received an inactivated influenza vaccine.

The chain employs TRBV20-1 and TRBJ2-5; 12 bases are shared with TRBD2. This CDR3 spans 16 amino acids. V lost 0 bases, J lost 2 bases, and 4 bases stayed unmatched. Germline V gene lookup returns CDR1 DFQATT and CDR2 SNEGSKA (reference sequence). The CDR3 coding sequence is TGCAGTGCTAGAGATGGAGGACTAGCGGGGCAAGAGACCCAGTACTTC. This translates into CSARDGGLAGQETQYF.

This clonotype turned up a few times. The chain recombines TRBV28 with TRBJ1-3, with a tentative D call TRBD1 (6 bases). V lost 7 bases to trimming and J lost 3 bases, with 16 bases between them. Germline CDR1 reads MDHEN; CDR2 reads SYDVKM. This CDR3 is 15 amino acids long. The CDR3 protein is CASIKWGGLGNTIYF. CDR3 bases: TGTGCCAGCATCAAATGGGGGGGCCTTGGAAACACCATATATTTT. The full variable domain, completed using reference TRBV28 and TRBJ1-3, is DVKVTQSSRYLVKRTGEKVFLECVQDMDHENMFWYRQDPGLGLRLIYFSYDVKMKEKGDIPEGYSVSREKKERFSLILESASTNQTSMYLCASIKWGGLGNTIYFGEGSWLTVV.